The subject of this entry is one TCR beta chain. These data originate in a study of blood T cell repertoires in COVID-19. Here immunoSEQ multiplex PCR was the method, and the copy in TCRdb shows in-frame clones only, minus some. The table lists 240,000 or so clones, approximately 82% of them singletons. The receptor's source is a woman older than 75 with acute or convalescent COVID-19. The sequencing input was peripheral blood.

CDR3 in DNA: TGTGCCAGCAGTTTATTGCAGCGCGGCTACACCTTC. It specifies CASSLLQRGYTF. V usage is TRBV28 and J usage is TRBJ1-2; D unresolved. This CDR3 is built from 12 residues. Trimming removed 1 base from V and 8 bases from J, with 8 bases in between. Germline V CDR1 and CDR2: MDHEN, SYDVKM.